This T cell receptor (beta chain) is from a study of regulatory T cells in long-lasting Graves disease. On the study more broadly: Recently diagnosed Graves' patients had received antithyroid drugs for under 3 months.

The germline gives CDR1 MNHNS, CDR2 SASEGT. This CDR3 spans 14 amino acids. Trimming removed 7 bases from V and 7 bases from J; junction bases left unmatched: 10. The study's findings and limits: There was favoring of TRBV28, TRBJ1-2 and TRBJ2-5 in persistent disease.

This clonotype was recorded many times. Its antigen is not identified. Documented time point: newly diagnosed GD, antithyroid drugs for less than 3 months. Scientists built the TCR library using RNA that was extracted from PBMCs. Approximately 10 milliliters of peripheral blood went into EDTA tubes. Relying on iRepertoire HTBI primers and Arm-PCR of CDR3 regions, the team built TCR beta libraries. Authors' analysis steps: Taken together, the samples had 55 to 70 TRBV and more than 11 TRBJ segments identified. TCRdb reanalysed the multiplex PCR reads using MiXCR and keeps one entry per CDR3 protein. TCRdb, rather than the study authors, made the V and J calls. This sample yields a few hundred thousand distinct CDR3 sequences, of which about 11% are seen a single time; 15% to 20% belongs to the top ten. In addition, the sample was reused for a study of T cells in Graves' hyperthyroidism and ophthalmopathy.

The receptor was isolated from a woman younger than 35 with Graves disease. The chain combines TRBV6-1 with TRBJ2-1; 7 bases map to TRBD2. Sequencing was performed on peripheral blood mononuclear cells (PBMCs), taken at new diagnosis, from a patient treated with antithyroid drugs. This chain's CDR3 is CASNRGLVGNEQFF. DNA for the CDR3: TGTGCCAGCAACCGAGGACTAGTGGGAAATGAGCAGTTCTTC.